These 24 T cell receptor beta chains originate from one sample sequenced in a study of blood T cell repertoires in COVID-19. Generated by immunoSEQ multiplex PCR, the TCRdb table keeps only in-frame clones and is missing some. Here the sample spans approximately 120,000 clones, about 70% being singletons. Sequenced material: peripheral blood. These receptors all stem from an elderly man with COVID-19, enrolled during active disease.

CDR3 nucleotides: TGCGCCAGCAGCTTGGTTCAGGGCGGTTCCTACGAGCAGTACTTC. Encoded protein: CASSLVQGGSYEQYF. The rearrangement links TRBV5-1 to TRBJ2-7; D might be TRBD1 (5 bases). Between the trimmed V and J ends, which lost 0 bases and 1 base, there was a span of 11 bases. CDR3 size: 15 residues. CDR1 and CDR2 from the germline V gene are SGHRS and YFSETQ.

The gene calls are TRBV28 and TRBJ2-7, with TRBD1 matching 8 bases. There are 16 residues in the CDR3. Trimming took 6 bases from V and 0 from J; bases not matched to a gene: 10. CDR1 and CDR2 from the germline V gene are MDHEN and SYDVKM. The CDR3 loop reads CASRRGTGVISYEQYF. CDR3 DNA sequence: TGTGCCAGCAGACGAGGGACAGGTGTAATCTCCTACGAGCAGTACTTC.

CDR3 coding DNA: TGCGCCAGCAGCCAAGATAGTGGGGGTTGGAGGGATCACCACTCTGGGGCCAACGTCCTGACTTTC. It translates to CASSQDSGGWRDHHSGANVLTF. The rearrangement links TRBV4-1 to TRBJ2-6, with D possibly TRBD2 on 6 matching bases. The germline V gene has CDR1 MGHRA and CDR2 YSYEKL. V lost 0 bases and J lost 0, with 24 bases in between. This CDR3 is 22 amino acids long.

The CDR3 spells CASSYAAGRSYEQYF. The CDR3 nucleotides are TGTGCCAGCAGTTACGCGGCAGGGAGGTCCTACGAGCAGTACTTC. V and J are TRBV6-5 and TRBJ2-7, with D possibly matching TRBD2 (6 bases). From germline, CDR1 is MNHEY and CDR2 SVGAGI. The CDR3 has 15 amino acids. Trimming left V 2 bases short and J 1 base short, with 12 bases between.

The rearrangement joins TRBV20-1 to TRBJ2-1; D possibly corresponds to TRBD2 (5 bases). The V gene's germline CDR1 is DFQATT and CDR2 SNEGSKA (reference sequence). The CDR3 runs to 11 residues. Trimming stripped 3 bases from V and 7 bases from J, with 7 bases between. The CDR3 region is CSASWENEQFF. CDR3 sequence (DNA): TGCAGTGCTAGTTGGGAGAATGAGCAGTTCTTC.

V is TRBV11-2 and J is TRBJ2-7; D perhaps matches TRBD1 (6 bases). V dropped 1 base and J dropped 0 bases, with 13 bases sitting between them. The length of the CDR3 is 16 residues. The germline V gene encodes CDR1 SGHAT and CDR2 FQNNGV. The CDR3 DNA is TGTGCCAGCAGCTTAGGTGGGGCAGGGGTCTCCTACGAGCAGTACTTC. It specifies CASSLGGAGVSYEQYF.

The chain couples TRBV28 to TRBJ1-4; D unclear. Germline lookup yields CDR1 MDHEN and CDR2 SYDVKM. V lost 8 bases and J lost 6, with 13 bases in between. The CDR3 contains 13 residues. The DNA for the CDR3 is TGTGCCAGCGCGACACTTATTGATGAAAAACTGTTTTTT. Translated: CASATLIDEKLFF.

V and J are TRBV5-1 and TRBJ2-2, with D perhaps matching TRBD2 (6 bases). The CDR3 loop spans 16 amino acids. V was trimmed by 1 base and J by 4 bases, leaving 14 bases between them. Germline values: CDR1 SGHRS, CDR2 YFSETQ. CDR3 in DNA: TGCGCCAGCAGCTTGACTTATCTGGGAGGCACCGGGGAGCTGTTTTTT. It encodes CASSLTYLGGTGELFF.

The V gene is TRBV19, the J gene TRBJ2-1; 11 bases agree with TRBD2. The V segment lost 5 bases and the J segment 16 bases; nucleotides outside the gene matches: 13. CDR1 and CDR2 (germline): LNHDA, SQIVND (reference sequence). The CDR3 runs to 14 residues. The CDR3, as DNA: TGTGCCAGTAGTCTCATTCCCAAGACTAGCGGGGAATTCTTC. Translating gives CASSLIPKTSGEFF.

The chain links TRBV5-6 to TRBJ2-7; 7 bases map to TRBD1. Germline CDR1 is SGHDT and CDR2 is YYEEEE. This CDR3 has 14 amino acids. Trimming cost V 4 bases and J 1 base; bases outside gene matches: 5. Here the CDR3 DNA reads TGTGCCAGCAGCGCCGGGACAGTTTCCTACGAGCAGTACTTC. Translated, it gives CASSAGTVSYEQYF. The whole variable domain, filled in from reference TRBV5-6 and TRBJ2-7, reads DAGVTQSPTHLIKTRGQQVTLRCSPKSGHDTVSWYQQALGQGPQFIFQYYEEEERQRGNFPDRFSGHQFPNYSSELNVNALLLGDSALYLCASSAGTVSYEQYFGPGTRLTVT.

This clone was found many times. V gene TRBV3-1 (or the pseudogene TRBV3-2) combines with J gene TRBJ2-7, with D unresolved. CDR3 size: 13 residues. Trimming removed 0 bases from V and 7 bases from J, with 10 bases in between. Germline CDR1 is LGHDT and CDR2 is YNNKEL (reference sequence). The CDR3 coding sequence is TGTGCCAGCAGCCAAGAGATTTTCGGGGAGCAGTACTTC. The encoded protein is CASSQEIFGEQYF.

The rearrangement links TRBV29-1 to TRBJ2-1; D remains unclear. The CDR3 has 12 residues. Germline CDR1 and CDR2: SQVTM and ANQGSEA. Trimming removed 3 bases at V and 0 bases at J, with 3 bases between. Here the CDR3 DNA reads TGCAGCGTTGATAGCTCCTACAATGAGCAGTTCTTC. It encodes CSVDSSYNEQFF.

J is TRBJ2-1 and V is TRBV11-3; 9 bases are a match to TRBD1. J lost 7 bases, V lost 4 bases, and 8 bases had no gene match. The germline V gene encodes CDR1 SGHNT and CDR2 YENEEA. CDR3 size: 15 residues. The CDR3 DNA sequence: TGTGCCAGCAGCTCCCGGACAGGGGTGGGGAATGAGCAGTTCTTC. Its protein is CASSSRTGVGNEQFF.

The chain uses TRBV19 and TRBJ2-2, with 8 bases aligning to TRBD2. Germline CDR1 LNHDA, CDR2 SQIVND (reference sequence). V shed 7 bases, J shed 0 bases, and the junction held 10 bases outside the gene matches. The CDR3 length is 17 residues. CDR3 in DNA: TGTGCCAGTAAGCGAGGAGCGGGAGTTGCGAACACCGGGGAGCTGTTTTTT. It codes for CASKRGAGVANTGELFF.

The CDR3 DNA is TGTGCCACCAGCAGGAGCGGAGGTGCCCCGGATACGCAGTATTTT. Translated: CATSRSGGAPDTQYF. This chain uses TRBV15 with TRBJ2-3; D possibly corresponds to TRBD2 (5 bases). From germline, CDR1 is LNHNV and CDR2 YYDKDF (reference sequence). The CDR3 extends over 15 amino acids. V was clipped by 3 bases and J by 6 bases, with 16 bases between them.

The chain carries TRBV9 and TRBJ2-2; 12 bases agree with TRBD2. CDR1 is SGDLS, CDR2 YYNGEE, per germline. J was trimmed by 3 bases and V by 3 bases; bases with no gene match: 0. The CDR3 sequence is 15 residues long. CDR3 DNA sequence: TGTGCCAGCAGCGGACTAGCGGGAGACACCGGGGAGCTGTTTTTT. It translates to CASSGLAGDTGELFF.

The sample holds a few counts of this clone. This chain uses TRBV24-1 with TRBJ1-5; maybe TRBD1 (5 bases). The CDR3 covers 13 residues. V lost 9 bases and J lost 1, with 9 bases in between. CDR1 KGHDR and CDR2 SFDVKD come from the germline V gene. The CDR3 sequence: CATDGGSNQPQHF. For the CDR3, the DNA is TGTGCCACCGACGGGGGAAGCAATCAGCCCCAGCATTTT.

Here the CDR3 reads CASSSLAGGDEQYF. CDR3 nucleotide sequence: TGTGCCAGCAGCTCCCTAGCGGGAGGGGACGAGCAGTACTTC. This sequence joins TRBV12-1 and TRBJ2-7; the D call of TRBD2 is as the table states it, not checked on the DNA. TRBV12-1 is a pseudogene. The CDR3 spans 14 residues.

The chain links TRBV11-2 to TRBJ2-7, with TRBD2 identical over 8 bases. The length of the CDR3 is 18 residues. Germline V gene sequence: CDR1 SGHAT, CDR2 FQNNGV. V lost 5 bases and J lost 2; bases outside the gene matches: 17. The chain's CDR3 is CASSPTKSRLATTYEQYF. As DNA, the CDR3 is TGTGCCAGCAGCCCCACGAAGAGTAGACTAGCGACAACCTACGAGCAGTACTTC.

The chain recombines TRBV2 with TRBJ2-3; D unresolved. V dropped 4 bases and J dropped 5 bases, with 7 bases sitting between them. CDR1 is SNHLY, CDR2 FYNNEI, per germline. The CDR3 sequence is 12 residues long. DNA of the CDR3: TGTGCCAGCAGTGTTTCCCGAGATACGCAGTATTTT. Translating it yields CASSVSRDTQYF.

The J gene is TRBJ1-4, the V gene TRBV28; D ambiguous. The V gene's germline CDR1 is MDHEN and CDR2 SYDVKM. There are 14 residues in the CDR3. V was pared by 2 bases and J by 3 bases, with 7 bases between. The CDR3 DNA sequence: TGTGCCAGCAGTTTAAGTCCAGCTAATGAAAAACTGTTTTTT. Protein sequence: CASSLSPANEKLFF.

This clone was counted at least ten times. This chain connects TRBV11-2 to TRBJ1-4, with D perhaps matching TRBD1 (5 bases). This CDR3 spans 13 amino acids. Germline CDR1 reads SGHAT; CDR2 reads FQNNGV. The V end lost 4 bases, the J end lost 7 bases, and 10 bases lay between the germline ends. This chain's CDR3 is CASSSSQAEKLFF. CDR3 nucleotides: TGTGCCAGCAGCTCGTCACAGGCTGAAAAACTGTTTTTT.

This clone was seen a handful of times. The chain combines TRBV5-1 with TRBJ2-7; possible D gene TRBD2, 5 bases. V was trimmed by 6 bases and J by 2 bases, leaving 21 bases between them. CDR3 length: 16 residues. Germline V CDR1 and CDR2: SGHRS, YFSETQ. This CDR3 reads CASTPLHGADPYEQYF. CDR3 nucleotides: TGCGCCAGCACCCCTCTACATGGAGCGGATCCCTACGAGCAGTACTTC. The variable domain in full, completed from reference TRBV5-1 and TRBJ2-7, reads KAGVTQTPRYLIKTRGQQVTLSCSPISGHRSVSWYQQTPGQGLQFLFEYFSETQRNKGNFPGRFSGRQFSNSRSEMNVSTLELGDSALYLCASTPLHGADPYEQYFGPGTRLTVT.

This sequence joins TRBV27 and TRBJ2-1, with D maybe TRBD2 (5 bases). Looked up from germline, CDR1 is MNHEY and CDR2 is SMNVEV (reference sequence). The CDR3 is made up of 14 amino acids. Trimming removed 5 bases at V and 0 bases at J, with 8 bases between. The CDR3 region has the DNA TGTGCCAGCAGTGTAACTAGCTCCTACAATGAGCAGTTCTTC. Its translation: CASSVTSSYNEQFF.